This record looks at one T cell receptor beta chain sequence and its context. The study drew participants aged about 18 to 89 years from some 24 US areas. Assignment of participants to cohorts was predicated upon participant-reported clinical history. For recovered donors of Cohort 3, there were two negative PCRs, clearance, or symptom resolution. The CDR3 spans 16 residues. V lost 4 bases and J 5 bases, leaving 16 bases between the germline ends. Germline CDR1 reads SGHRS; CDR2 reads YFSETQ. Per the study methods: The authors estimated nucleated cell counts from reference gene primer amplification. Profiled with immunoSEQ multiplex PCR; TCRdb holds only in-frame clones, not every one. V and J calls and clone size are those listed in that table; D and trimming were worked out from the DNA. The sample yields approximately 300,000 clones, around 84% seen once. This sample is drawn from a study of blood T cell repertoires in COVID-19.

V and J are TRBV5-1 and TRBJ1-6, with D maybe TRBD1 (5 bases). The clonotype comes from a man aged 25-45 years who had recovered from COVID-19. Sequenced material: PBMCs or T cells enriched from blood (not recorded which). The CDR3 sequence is CASSPRVWSHNSPLHF. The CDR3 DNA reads TGCGCCAGCAGCCCCAGGGTCTGGTCCCATAATTCACCCCTCCACTTT.